This TCR beta chain was identified during a study of CD8+CD57+ T cells in acquired aplastic anemia. TCR beta VDJ combinations and CDR3 sequences were profiled from genomic DNA. In TCRdb, the reads were re-called with MiXCR into one record per CDR3 protein. The sample lists hundreds of thousands of distinct CDR3 sequences, approximately 70% occurring once. The receptor's source is a human donor in good health, serving as a control. Sequenced: sorted CD4+, CD8+, or CD8+CD57+ T cells (not recorded which) from PBMCs.

CDR3 coding DNA: TGTGCCACCAGCACCCGGACCTATGGCTACACCTTC. Its protein product is CATSTRTYGYTF. This chain links TRBV15 with TRBJ1-2; no clear D. This CDR3 region has 12 residues. V was pared by 4 bases and J by 4 bases, with 7 bases between. Germline CDR1 is LNHNV and CDR2 is YYDKDF (reference sequence).